Below are 6 T cell receptor beta chains sequenced from a single sample in a study of spatial heterogeneity in lung cancer. Time point in this sample: blood at routine non-recurrence follow-up after resection. TCRdb processed the 5' RACE reads anew with MiXCR; each CDR3 protein has one entry. The sample comprises 110,000 or so distinct CDR3 sequences, roughly a tenth of which are singletons, and approximately 24% rests with the top ten. The sample was PBMCs, taken at follow-up. The receptors shown here come from a female donor with early-stage non-small cell lung cancer.

This chain connects TRBV27 to TRBJ2-1, with 11 bases identical to TRBD2. CDR3 length: 17 residues. CDR1 and CDR2 from the germline V gene are MNHEY and SMNVEV (reference sequence). The V and J ends lost 7 bases and 3 bases, in that order; junction bases with no gene match: 11. DNA for the CDR3: TGTGCCAGCATTTCGGGACTAGCGGCCAATCGCTACAATGAGCAGTTCTTC. As protein: CASISGLAANRYNEQFF.

This clonotype came up many times. V and J are TRBV30 and TRBJ1-1, with D perhaps matching TRBD1 (6 bases). The CDR3 sequence is 15 residues long. V was pared by 1 base and J by 1 base, with 13 bases between. Germline V lookup: CDR1 GTSNPN, CDR2 SVGIG (reference sequence). The CDR3 bases are TGTGCCTGGAGTGCACCAGGCAGGGGGAACACTGAAGCTTTCTTT. Its protein product is CAWSAPGRGNTEAFF.

The chain uses TRBV5-1 and TRBJ2-1; 7 positions agree with TRBD1. The germline CDR1 and CDR2 sequences are SGHRS and YFSETQ. The CDR3 loop spans 15 amino acids. The J segment lost 4 bases and the V segment lost 4 bases, leaving 8 bases of the junction unmatched. The CDR3 DNA is TGCGCCAGCAGCGGGGACAGCTCGAAGTACAATGAGCAGTTCTTC. It is translated as CASSGDSSKYNEQFF.

The chain is built from TRBV2 and TRBJ2-1; D is possibly TRBD2 (5 bases). CDR3 size: 13 residues. Looked up from germline, CDR1 is SNHLY and CDR2 is FYNNEI. The V gene lost 6 bases and the J gene lost 4 bases, with 10 bases spanning the gap. CDR3 coding DNA: TGTGCCAGCAGGGCGGTAGCGTACAATGAGCAGTTCTTC. Encoded protein: CASRAVAYNEQFF.

The V and J genes are TRBV12-3 or TRBV12-4 and TRBJ1-3; D is uncertain. Deletions cut 8 bases from V and 0 bases from J, with 8 bases between. This CDR3 has 13 residues. The CDR3 nucleotides are TGTGCCAGCTCAGTAATCTCTGGAAACACCATATATTTT. Its protein product is CASSVISGNTIYF.

The CDR3 here is CASSEIGTSESGEAFF. The CDR3 DNA follows: TGTGCCAGCAGTGAGATAGGGACATCTGAATCGGGGGAAGCTTTCTTT. This chain connects TRBV2 to TRBJ1-1; TRBD1 might be the D (6 bases). Germline V lookup: CDR1 SNHLY, CDR2 FYNNEI. This CDR3 has 16 residues. V lost 3 bases, J lost 8 bases, and 22 bases lay in between.